Given below is one T cell receptor (beta chain) in context. Antigen: not known. The source of the sample is a study of Ad26.COV2.S vaccination and SARS-CoV-2 variants. Study information: A participant enrolled in the COV1001 Ad26.COV2.S trial arm provided the sample. Broader study findings: CD8+ and CD4+ T cells specific for spike reportedly responded with substantial breadth after vaccination. Possible underestimation of total T cell responses by the TCR breadth and depth analyses was noted.

Regarding treatment: 15 to 20 received Ad26.COV2.S at low or high dose, single or two shots; about 5 received placebo; per-sample allocation not given. Sampling took place 63 days after the first vaccine or placebo injection. The data were produced by immunoSEQ multiplex PCR, yet TCRdb's version contains in-frame clones alone and is incomplete. The sample contains 400,000 to 500,000 clones, 70% to 90% of which appear only once. The germline gives CDR1 LGHNA, CDR2 YSLEER. This CDR3 is 10 amino acids long. The germline V and J ends were trimmed by 4 bases and 8 bases, with 5 bases remaining between them.

The sequencing here drew on peripheral blood, taken in a trial of Ad26.COV2.S vaccine versus placebo. The clonotype originates from a person between 18 and 65 years old who received the Ad26.COV2.S COVID-19 vaccine or a placebo. The J gene is TRBJ1-2, the V gene TRBV4-3; no clear D. DNA of the CDR3: TGCGCCAGCAGCCCCCTGGGCTACACCTTC. It yields the protein CASSPLGYTF.